This entry lists 5 T cell receptor beta chains sequenced from one sample in a study of technical replicates of blood from a few donors. Libraries were prepared by immunoSEQ multiplex PCR; TCRdb keeps only in-frame clonotypes and omits some of them. Seen here are about 59,000 clones, 85% to 95% observed once, and the top ten hold around 4.2%. The material sequenced was PBMCs. The origin of the receptors is a human donor in good health. Some clones in this sample may be carry-over from other donors' samples.

J is TRBJ2-7 and V is TRBV5-4, with 8 bases lining up with TRBD1. The ends lost 0 bases at V and 6 bases at J; junction bases unmatched: 11. Germline V gives CDR1 SGHNT, CDR2 YYREEE (reference sequence). The CDR3 extends over 16 amino acids. The CDR3: CASSLATGGSLREQYF. Written as DNA, the CDR3 is TGTGCCAGCAGCTTGGCCACAGGGGGGTCACTACGCGAGCAGTACTTC.

V and J are TRBV5-1 and TRBJ2-1, with D maybe TRBD1 (5 bases). Germline assignment: CDR1 SGHRS and CDR2 YFSETQ. The CDR3 length is 12 residues. V dropped 3 bases and J dropped 12 bases, with 13 bases sitting between them. CDR3 DNA sequence: TGCGCCAGCAGCTCCTGGGGCCATGGGCAGTTCTTC. Its protein is CASSSWGHGQFF. Filled out from reference TRBV5-1 and TRBJ2-1, the complete variable domain reads KAGVTQTPRYLIKTRGQQVTLSCSPISGHRSVSWYQQTPGQGLQFLFEYFSETQRNKGNFPGRFSGRQFSNSRSEMNVSTLELGDSALYLCASSSWGHGQFFGPGTRLTVL.

This clone was observed a single time. The V call is TRBV4-1, the J call TRBJ2-3, with D maybe TRBD1 (6 bases). Germline V gene data show CDR1 as MGHRA and CDR2 as YSYEKL. V lost 1 base and J lost 5, with 16 bases in between. This CDR3 has 16 amino acids. Here the CDR3 reads CASSQVGATGLDTQYF. The CDR3, as DNA: TGCGCCAGCAGCCAAGTGGGAGCGACAGGTCTAGATACGCAGTATTTT.

The chain employs TRBV5-4 and TRBJ2-1; 13 nucleotides agree with TRBD2. V trimming: 4 bases; J trimming: 15 bases; junction bases outside the gene matches: 10. The CDR3 spans 14 residues. Germline-derived CDR1 and CDR2 are SGHNT and YYREEE (reference sequence). CDR3 nucleotides: TGTGCCAGCAGCCTCGTAACTAGCGGGGGGGAGAGGTTCTTC. This gives the protein CASSLVTSGGERFF.

V is TRBV4-3 and J is TRBJ1-1; D uncertain. Germline assignment: CDR1 LGHNA and CDR2 YSLEER. The length of the CDR3 is 13 residues. V was pared by 2 bases and J by 9 bases, with 13 bases between. CDR3 bases: TGCGCCAGCAGCCAAAATCCTCAGTTAAAAGCTTTCTTT. It specifies CASSQNPQLKAFF.